The TCR beta chain under discussion was sequenced for a study of blood T cells in healthy people across ages. This CDR3 has 14 residues. The germline V gene has CDR1 SQVTM and CDR2 ANQGSEA. V lost 3 bases and J lost 2; bases outside the gene matches: 5. A sample-barcoded 5' primer and a J-beta primer mix were used in a second PCR of roughly 6 to 12 cycles. TCRdb re-called the 5' RACE reads with MiXCR, one entry per CDR3 protein. Found here are more than 800,000 distinct CDR3 sequences, about 30% of them singletons; the top ten hold around a sixth. Ten or more counts support this clonotype. The chain recombines TRBV29-1 with TRBJ2-3, with 7 positions matching TRBD1. The sample comprised blood. This TCR derives from an elderly woman in good health. CDR3 residues: CSVERQGTTDTQYF. CDR3 DNA: TGCAGCGTTGAGAGACAGGGAACCACAGATACGCAGTATTTT.